Listed here are 22 T cell receptor beta chains from one sample, sequenced in a study of blood T cell repertoires in COVID-19. Clones were sequenced by immunoSEQ multiplex PCR, and TCRdb holds only the in-frame ones, with some missing. The repertoire holds around 400,000 clones, with 70% to 90% as singletons. The specimen sequenced was peripheral blood. The receptors shown here come from a woman younger than 45 with COVID-19, enrolled during active disease.

V gene TRBV3-1 (or the pseudogene TRBV3-2) combines with J gene TRBJ1-1, with 11 bases that match TRBD1. The CDR3 runs to 14 residues. V lost 2 bases and J lost 11; bases outside the gene matches: 7. Germline V gene lookup returns CDR1 LGHDT and CDR2 YNNKEL (reference sequence). The CDR3 DNA sequence: TGTGCCAGCAGCCAAACCGGACAGGGGGCTTGGGCTTTCTTT. Its protein product is CASSQTGQGAWAFF.

This chain links TRBV24-1 with TRBJ2-1, with TRBD2 as a possible D gene (6 bases). Germline V lookup: CDR1 KGHDR, CDR2 SFDVKD. This CDR3 region has 16 residues. V was cut by 4 bases and J by 8 bases, with 20 bases left in between. The CDR3 DNA is TGTGCCACCAGTGACCCCGTGGGCGGGAAAGGGGATGAGCAGTTCTTC. This sequence encodes CATSDPVGGKGDEQFF.

The table lists this clone with a count of one. The chain is built from TRBV28 and TRBJ2-4, with 8 bases lining up with TRBD1. The CDR3 consists of 14 residues. Per the germline V gene, CDR1 is MDHEN and CDR2 is SYDVKM. Germline trimming cut 5 bases from V and 5 bases from J; bases unmatched to any gene: 5. CDR3 sequence (DNA): TGTGCCAGCAGTATGACAGGGGTAGAAAACATTCAGTACTTC. It specifies CASSMTGVENIQYF. The full variable domain, rest sourced from reference TRBV28 and TRBJ2-4, is DVKVTQSSRYLVKRTGEKVFLECVQDMDHENMFWYRQDPGLGLRLIYFSYDVKMKEKGDIPEGYSVSREKKERFSLILESASTNQTSMYLCASSMTGVENIQYFGAGTRLSVL.

CDR3 in DNA: TGTGCCAGCTCACCATTGCGGGAGGGCCTCAAGGAGACCCAGTACTTC. Translated: CASSPLREGLKETQYF. J is TRBJ2-5 and V is TRBV18; 9 positions match TRBD2. The CDR3 has 16 residues. Germline-derived CDR1 and CDR2 are KGHSH and LQKENI. Trimming cost V 2 bases and J 5 bases; bases outside gene matches: 9.

The rearrangement links TRBV7-6 to TRBJ2-1, with 12 bases lining up with TRBD2. V trimming: 5 bases; J trimming: 6 bases; junction bases outside the gene matches: 5. CDR1 is SGHVS and CDR2 is FNYEAQ in the germline V gene. The CDR3 loop spans 15 amino acids. The CDR3 sequence is CASSALTSGSNEQFF. The CDR3 DNA is TGTGCCAGCAGCGCGCTGACTAGCGGGAGCAATGAGCAGTTCTTC.

The rearrangement uses TRBV27 and TRBJ2-2, with 10 bases that match TRBD1. The J segment lost 0 bases and the V segment lost 1 base, leaving 8 bases of the junction unmatched. The CDR3 covers 19 residues. Germline CDR1 and CDR2: MNHEY and SMNVEV (reference sequence). The CDR3 reads CASSLLGQGSRTNTGELFF. CDR3 bases: TGTGCCAGCAGTTTATTGGGACAGGGGTCCCGAACGAACACCGGGGAGCTGTTTTTT.

V usage is TRBV15 and J usage is TRBJ2-7, with 9 bases identical to TRBD1. Trimming took 5 bases from V and 9 from J; bases not matched to a gene: 14. The CDR3 runs to 15 residues. Germline V gene sequence: CDR1 LNHNV, CDR2 YYDKDF (reference sequence). CDR3 nucleotides: TGTGCCACCAGCCGGGGAGGGGGGACAGGGTCCGGGCAGTACTTC. Translated: CATSRGGGTGSGQYF.

The J gene is TRBJ2-7, the V gene TRBV30; the D is unclear. The V and J ends lost 3 bases and 2 bases respectively, with 14 bases between them. This CDR3 is 14 amino acids long. Germline CDR1 GTSNPN, CDR2 SVGIG (reference sequence). The CDR3 region is CAWRQESSTYEQYF. The CDR3 DNA follows: TGTGCCTGGAGGCAAGAAAGCTCCACCTACGAGCAGTACTTC.

The chain uses TRBV6-5 and TRBJ2-7; possibly TRBD1 for D (6 bases). V was clipped by 4 bases and J by 3 bases, with 13 bases between them. The CDR3 contains 14 residues. CDR1 and CDR2 (germline): MNHEY, SVGAGI. The CDR3 DNA reads as TGTGCCAGCAGTTTATCCAGGGGTCTCTACGAGCAGTACTTC. This sequence encodes CASSLSRGLYEQYF.

This rearrangement joins TRBV14 to TRBJ2-7; the match to TRBD2 covers 8 bases. Trimming removed 4 bases from V and 3 bases from J; junction bases left unmatched: 11. The CDR3 runs to 16 residues. CDR1 SGHDN and CDR2 FVKESK come from the germline V gene. DNA for the CDR3: TGTGCCAGCAGCCGTCGGCTGGGACTAGTGAACTACGAGCAGTACTTC. Its translation is CASSRRLGLVNYEQYF.

The chain carries TRBV2 and TRBJ1-2, with D hard to call. Germline V lookup: CDR1 SNHLY, CDR2 FYNNEI. Trimming left V 7 bases short and J 8 bases short, with 23 bases between. The CDR3 loop spans 15 amino acids. CDR3 nucleotide sequence: TGTGCCAGCATTTTAGAACAGTCATCTTCCTACGGCTACACCTTC. Translation gives CASILEQSSSYGYTF.

J is TRBJ2-7 and V is TRBV27; 9 bases are shared with TRBD2. Germline CDR1 reads MNHEY; CDR2 reads SMNVEV (reference sequence). CDR3 length equals 16 residues. The J segment lost 0 bases and the V segment lost 7 bases, leaving 10 bases of the junction unmatched. The CDR3 DNA reads TGTGCCAGCAACCTCTCTAGCGGGGCTAGCTCCTACGAGCAGTACTTC. Encoded protein: CASNLSSGASSYEQYF.

This chain links TRBV28 with TRBJ1-5, with 7 bases fitting TRBD1. The CDR3 runs 15 residues. V was pared by 6 bases and J by 2 bases, with 7 bases of the junction left unmatched. Germline V gives CDR1 MDHEN, CDR2 SYDVKM. CDR3 residues: CASRDNDRGNQPQHF. CDR3 DNA: TGTGCCAGCAGGGACAATGACAGGGGCAATCAGCCCCAGCATTTT. Supplemented by reference TRBV28 and TRBJ1-5, the full variable domain reads DVKVTQSSRYLVKRTGEKVFLECVQDMDHENMFWYRQDPGLGLRLIYFSYDVKMKEKGDIPEGYSVSREKKERFSLILESASTNQTSMYLCASRDNDRGNQPQHFGDGTRLSIL.

This sequence joins TRBV1 and TRBJ1-5; the DNA was not compared with TRBD1, the D call given in the table. TRBV1 is reported as a pseudogene. The CDR3 covers 18 residues. The CDR3: CTSSSIGQGPTGNQPQHF. The CDR3 bases are TGCACCAGCAGCTCAATTGGACAGGGACCAACGGGGAATCAGCCCCAGCATTTT.

The rearrangement uses TRBV28 and TRBJ2-2; 12 bases are a match to TRBD2. The CDR3 covers 15 residues. CDR1 and CDR2 (germline): MDHEN, SYDVKM. V shed 6 bases, J shed 3 bases, and the junction held 2 bases outside the gene matches. The CDR3, as DNA: TGTGCCAGCAGGGGACTAGCGGGCTACACCGGGGAGCTGTTTTTT. The encoded protein is CASRGLAGYTGELFF.

This clone was observed once. The chain has TRBV19 and TRBJ2-5; D uncertain. Germline-derived CDR1 and CDR2 are LNHDA and SQIVND (reference sequence). Trimming took off 3 bases at V and 0 bases at J, with 5 bases between the two ends. There are 13 residues in the CDR3. CDR3 residues: CASSMGYQETQYF. For the CDR3, the DNA is TGTGCCAGTAGTATGGGCTACCAAGAGACCCAGTACTTC.

The CDR3 reads CSASGYEQYF. The CDR3 nucleotides are TGCAGTGCTAGCGGCTACGAGCAGTACTTC. The V and J genes are TRBV20-1 and TRBJ2-7, with D unclear. Trimming took 3 bases from V and 3 from J, leaving 3 bases between them. The CDR3 length is 10 residues. Germline values: CDR1 DFQATT, CDR2 SNEGSKA (reference sequence).

The sample holds one count of this clone. This sequence joins TRBV29-1 and TRBJ2-3; 13 nucleotides agree with TRBD2. The junction had 5 bases not matched to a gene; V was cut back by 6 bases and J by 5 bases. The CDR3 sequence is 14 residues long. The germline CDR1 and CDR2 sequences are SQVTM and ANQGSEA. CDR3 protein: CSVTGLAGKDTQYF. The CDR3 DNA follows: TGCAGCGTGACGGGACTAGCGGGAAAAGATACGCAGTATTTT.

The chain combines TRBV6-6 with TRBJ1-1; 7 bases are a match to TRBD1. The CDR3 spans 13 residues. Germline V gene lookup returns CDR1 MNHNY and CDR2 SVGAGI (reference sequence). V shed 6 bases and J 5 bases; nucleotides not matched to a gene: 6. CDR3: CASSPDRETEAFF. CDR3 sequence (DNA): TGTGCCAGCAGCCCAGACAGGGAGACTGAAGCTTTCTTT.

V and J are TRBV18 and TRBJ2-1; 11 nucleotides match TRBD2. V gave up 3 bases and J gave up 7 bases; unmatched junction bases: 5. The germline V gene has CDR1 KGHSH and CDR2 LQKENI. The CDR3 sequence is 15 residues long. This CDR3 is CASSPSGRAGNEQFF. CDR3 bases: TGTGCCAGCTCACCTAGCGGGAGGGCCGGTAATGAGCAGTTCTTC.

The CDR3 protein is CASSQVASGRGFTGELFF. DNA for the CDR3: TGTGCCAGCAGCCAAGTGGCTTCGGGCAGGGGGTTCACCGGGGAGCTGTTTTTT. This chain uses TRBV14 with TRBJ2-2; TRBD1 matches at 7 bases. Germline V gene sequence: CDR1 SGHDN, CDR2 FVKESK. This CDR3 is built from 18 residues. V dropped 1 base and J dropped 4; count of bases not matched to a gene: 12.

This clone was picked up a small number of times. The V call is TRBV5-4, the J call TRBJ1-5, with D possibly being TRBD1 (6 bases). CDR1 and CDR2 (germline): SGHNT, YYREEE (reference sequence). The CDR3 totals 13 residues. Between the trimmed V and J ends, which lost 4 bases and 4 bases, there was a span of 9 bases. The CDR3 reads CASSVDRNQPQHF. DNA for the CDR3: TGTGCCAGCAGCGTAGACAGGAATCAGCCCCAGCATTTT.